The 14 T cell receptor beta chains reported below all come from one sample, sequenced in a study of blood T cell repertoires in COVID-19. Clones were sequenced by immunoSEQ multiplex PCR, and TCRdb holds only the in-frame ones, with some missing. The profile shows 140,000 to 150,000 clones, approximately 90% of them singletons. Sample: peripheral blood. The source of these receptors is a man aged 60-69 years with active or convalescent COVID-19.

The rearrangement joins TRBV7-2 to TRBJ2-5; 8 bases agree with TRBD1. The CDR3 covers 13 residues. V lost 5 bases, J lost 1 base, and 0 bases stayed unmatched. Germline-derived CDR1 and CDR2 are SGHTA and FQGNSA. As DNA, the CDR3 is TGTGCCAGCAGCCAGGGGGCCCAAGAGACCCAGTACTTC. Translation: CASSQGAQETQYF. Full variable domain (remainder filled in from reference TRBV7-2 and TRBJ2-5): GAGVSQSPSNKVTEKGKDVELRCDPISGHTALYWYRQSLGQGLEFLIYFQGNSAPDKSGLPSDRFSAERTGGSVSTLTIQRTQQEDSAVYLCASSQGAQETQYFGPGTRLLVL.

CDR3 sequence (DNA): TGTGCCAGCAGTTTACCGGGACTAGCGGGACGAAATGAGCAGTTCTTC. This sequence encodes CASSLPGLAGRNEQFF. This chain links TRBV28 with TRBJ2-1; 13 positions agree with TRBD2. CDR3 length: 16 amino acids. Trimming took 2 bases from V and 7 from J; bases not matched to a gene: 5. Per the germline V gene, CDR1 is MDHEN and CDR2 is SYDVKM.

This clone was observed a few times. Other DNA sequences from this sample encode an identical CDR3 as well. This sequence joins TRBV7-3 and TRBJ2-3, with 8 bases lining up with TRBD1. Germline CDR1 is SGHTA and CDR2 is FQGTGA. V was clipped by 5 bases and J by 6 bases; unmatched bases: 4. The CDR3 spans 13 residues. DNA for the CDR3: TGTGCCAGCAGCGGACAGGGTCCCGATACGCAGTATTTT. It codes for CASSGQGPDTQYF.

The chain employs TRBV5-1 and TRBJ1-6, with TRBD1 matching 9 bases. Germline-derived CDR1 and CDR2 are SGHRS and YFSETQ. This CDR3 is built from 15 residues. After removal of 4 bases from V and 8 bases from J, the junction contained 7 bases not matched to a gene. The CDR3 sequence is CASSAGQGWDSPLHF. DNA of the CDR3: TGCGCCAGCAGCGCCGGACAGGGGTGGGATTCACCCCTCCACTTT. Together with reference TRBV5-1 and TRBJ1-6, the CDR3 gives the full variable domain: KAGVTQTPRYLIKTRGQQVTLSCSPISGHRSVSWYQQTPGQGLQFLFEYFSETQRNKGNFPGRFSGRQFSNSRSEMNVSTLELGDSALYLCASSAGQGWDSPLHFGNGTRLTVT.

The chain carries TRBV28 and TRBJ1-2; 7 nucleotides line up with TRBD1. Losses at the gene ends were 5 bases for V and 8 bases for J; bases not matched to a gene: 8. Germline CDR1 reads MDHEN; CDR2 reads SYDVKM. The CDR3 length is 13 residues. The CDR3 DNA reads TGTGCCAGCAGTCCTACCGGGACAGAAGGCTACACCTTC. Amino acid sequence: CASSPTGTEGYTF.

The chain couples TRBV28 to TRBJ2-5; TRBD1 matches 9 bases. The CDR3 extends over 15 amino acids. Looked up from germline, CDR1 is MDHEN and CDR2 is SYDVKM. Trimming at V came to 5 bases and at J to 3 bases, leaving 7 bases not matched to a gene. The CDR3 nucleotides are TGTGCCAGCAGTCAGCACGGACAGGGGAAAGAGACCCAGTACTTC. Amino acid sequence: CASSQHGQGKETQYF.

The chain employs TRBV6-5 and TRBJ2-5, with a tentative D call TRBD1 (6 bases). Germline V gene data show CDR1 as MNHEY and CDR2 as SVGAGI. Trimming cost V 8 bases and J 4 bases, with 14 bases left between them. The CDR3 contains 13 residues. The DNA of the CDR3 is TGTGCCAGCGCCAGCGACAGGAGAGAGACCCAGTACTTC. Translated, it gives CASASDRRETQYF.

A single count supports this clone. This chain links TRBV29-1 with TRBJ1-1; no reliable D call. V was trimmed by 6 bases and J by 3 bases, leaving 14 bases between them. Germline CDR1 SQVTM, CDR2 ANQGSEA. The CDR3 is 13 amino acids. The CDR3: CSVSARGDTEAFF. DNA for the CDR3: TGCAGCGTCTCCGCCCGGGGAGACACTGAAGCTTTCTTT. The complete variable domain, with remaining parts taken from reference TRBV29-1 and TRBJ1-1, reads SAVISQKPSRDICQRGTSLTIQCQVDSQVTMMFWYRQQPGQSLTLIATANQGSEATYESGFVIDKFPISRPNLTFSTLTVSNMSPEDSSIYLCSVSARGDTEAFFGQGTRLTVV.

The J gene is TRBJ2-5, the V gene TRBV11-1; 13 positions match TRBD2. The CDR3 extends over 15 amino acids. Trimming cost V 5 bases and J 5 bases; bases outside gene matches: 5. Germline lookup yields CDR1 SGHAT and CDR2 FQDESV (reference sequence). DNA for the CDR3: TGTGCCAGCAGCCCGACTAGCGGGGGGTCTGAGACCCAGTACTTC. This codes for CASSPTSGGSETQYF.

V is TRBV2 and J is TRBJ2-1; 7 bases line up with TRBD2. V shed 10 bases, J shed 4 bases, and the junction held 7 bases outside the gene matches. Germline V CDR1 and CDR2: SNHLY, FYNNEI. The CDR3 extends over 13 amino acids. The CDR3 loop reads CATRRELYNEQFF. The CDR3 DNA follows: TGTGCCACCCGGCGGGAGTTATACAATGAGCAGTTCTTC.

V is TRBV30 and J is TRBJ2-3; TRBD2 might be the D (6 bases). CDR1 GTSNPN and CDR2 SVGIG come from the germline V gene (reference sequence). The CDR3 consists of 15 residues. V dropped 5 bases and J dropped 2 bases, with 17 bases sitting between them. The CDR3 protein is CAWARLGGITDTQYF. The CDR3 DNA follows: TGTGCCTGGGCCAGACTAGGAGGCATCACAGATACGCAGTATTTT. Complete variable domain (other parts from reference TRBV30 and TRBJ2-3): SQTIHQWPATLVQPVGSPLSLECTVEGTSNPNLYWYRQAAGRGLQLLFYSVGIGQISSEVPQNLSASRPQDRQFILSSKKLLLSDSGFYLCAWARLGGITDTQYFGPGTRLTVL.

The V and J genes are TRBV27 and TRBJ1-5; D is unresolved. The CDR3 has 14 residues. The V gene's germline CDR1 is MNHEY and CDR2 SMNVEV (reference sequence). Trimming stripped 0 bases from V and 6 bases from J, with 9 bases between. The CDR3 DNA sequence: TGTGCCAGCAGTTTATCGAACGGGTTTCAGCCCCAGCATTTT. Residues: CASSLSNGFQPQHF.

The V and J genes are TRBV5-4 and TRBJ2-7, with a possible D match to TRBD1 (5 bases). Germline CDR1 reads SGHNT; CDR2 reads YYREEE (reference sequence). The CDR3 totals 15 residues. Trimming took 0 bases from V and 1 from J, leaving 11 bases between them. This CDR3 is CASSLVGARSYEQYF. In DNA, the CDR3 is TGTGCCAGCAGCTTGGTAGGGGCGCGGTCCTACGAGCAGTACTTC.

The gene calls are TRBV5-6 and TRBJ1-1; D gene ambiguous. The V and J ends lost 0 bases and 4 bases respectively, with 10 bases between them. The CDR3 is 14 amino acids. Germline V gene data show CDR1 as SGHDT and CDR2 as YYEEEE. This CDR3 reads CASSLGSVSTEAFF. CDR3 bases: TGTGCCAGCAGCTTGGGATCCGTTAGCACTGAAGCTTTCTTT.